Following are 6 T cell receptor beta chains from one sample sequenced in a study of regulatory T cells in long-lasting Graves disease. Regarding time point: persistent/refractory GD, antithyroid drugs over 5 years with positive TRAb. Making the TCR library involved RNA that had been extracted from PBMCs. Construction of TCR beta libraries relied on iRepertoire HTBI primers and on Arm-PCR targeting CDR3 regions. One entry per CDR3 protein, called by TCRdb with MiXCR from the multiplex PCR reads. This sample has around 450,000 distinct CDR3 sequences; 20% to 25% occur once, and the top ten carry approximately 6.4%. The sequencing here drew on peripheral blood mononuclear cells (PBMCs), taken when the disease was refractory, from a patient treated with antithyroid drugs. Every receptor here comes from a female donor with Graves disease.

In its sample, this clonotype was seen a few times. The chain recombines TRBV20-1 with TRBJ2-5, with 10 bases aligning to TRBD2. The CDR3 runs 13 residues. Germline V lookup: CDR1 DFQATT, CDR2 SNEGSKA (reference sequence). Losses at the gene ends were 3 bases for V and 3 bases for J; bases not matched to a gene: 1. The CDR3 reads CSASTSGEETQYF. Here the CDR3 DNA reads TGCAGTGCTAGCACTAGCGGGGAAGAGACCCAGTACTTC.

Ten or more counts support this clonotype. The gene calls are TRBV11-3 and TRBJ1-2; perhaps TRBD1 as D (6 bases). Germline-derived CDR1 and CDR2 are SGHNT and YENEEA. The CDR3 sequence is 13 residues long. The V end lost 5 bases, the J end lost 5 bases, and 12 bases lay between the germline ends. This CDR3 is CASSPDRQYGYTF. The CDR3 coding sequence is TGTGCCAGCAGCCCGGACAGACAATATGGCTACACCTTC.

This clonotype was counted a single time. The J gene is TRBJ1-2, the V gene TRBV6-5; unclear D gene. CDR1 and CDR2 from the germline V gene are MNHEY and SVGAGI. The germline V and J ends were trimmed by 2 bases and 3 bases, with 7 bases remaining between them. The CDR3 consists of 13 residues. The CDR3 DNA is TGTGCCAGCAGTTACCTTGGTCACTATGGCTACACCTTC. Its protein product is CASSYLGHYGYTF.

DNA of the CDR3: TGTGCCAGCAGCCAGGACAGGGTGGTTGTGCATGAAAAACTGTTTTTT. It codes for CASSQDRVVVHEKLFF. The chain is built from TRBV7-8 and TRBJ1-4; 8 bases align to TRBD1. The J segment lost 6 bases and the V segment lost 5 bases, leaving 11 bases of the junction unmatched. The CDR3 runs 16 residues. Germline-derived CDR1 and CDR2 are SGHVS and FQNEAQ.

This clonotype was counted many times. The V gene is TRBV28, the J gene TRBJ2-7; D not certain. This CDR3 is built from 11 residues. The V gene's germline CDR1 is MDHEN and CDR2 SYDVKM. With 6 bases removed from V and 3 bases from J, the gap between germline ends came to 6 bases. The chain's CDR3 is CASRKDYEQYF. In DNA, the CDR3 is TGTGCCAGCAGGAAAGACTACGAGCAGTACTTC.

The J gene is TRBJ1-2, the V gene TRBV24-1; D gene uncertain. The V end was cut by 1 base, the J end by 3 bases, with 5 bases between. CDR1 KGHDR and CDR2 SFDVKD come from the germline V gene. CDR3 length equals 13 residues. The CDR3 DNA reads TGTGCCACCAGTGATTTTACGGACTATGGCTACACCTTC. Its translation is CATSDFTDYGYTF.